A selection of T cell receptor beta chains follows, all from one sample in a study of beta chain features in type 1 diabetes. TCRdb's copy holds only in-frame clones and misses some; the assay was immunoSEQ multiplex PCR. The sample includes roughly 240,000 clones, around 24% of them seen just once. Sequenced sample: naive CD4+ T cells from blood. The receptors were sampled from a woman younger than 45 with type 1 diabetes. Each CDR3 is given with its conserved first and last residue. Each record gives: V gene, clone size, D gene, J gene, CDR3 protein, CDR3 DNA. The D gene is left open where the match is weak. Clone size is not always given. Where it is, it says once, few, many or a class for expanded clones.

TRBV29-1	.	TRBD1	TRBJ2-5	CSVSGQAEAQYF	TGCAGCGTTTCAGGACAGGCCGAGGCCCAGTACTTC
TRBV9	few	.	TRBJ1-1	CASSPTHRTEAFF	TGTGCCAGCAGCCCTACTCACAGAACTGAAGCTTTCTTT
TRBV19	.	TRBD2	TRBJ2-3	CASTSLAGGPDTQYF	TGTGCCAGTACCTCACTAGCGGGAGGACCAGATACGCAGTATTTT
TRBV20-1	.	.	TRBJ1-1	CSEAGGTEAFF	TGCAGCGAAGCGGGGGGGACTGAAGCTTTCTTT
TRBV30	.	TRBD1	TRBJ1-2	CAWTLGLTGSDGYTF	TGTGCCTGGACCCTAGGGTTGACAGGGAGCGATGGCTACACCTTC
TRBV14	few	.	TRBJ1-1	CASSQVWGAPEAFF	TGTGCCAGCAGCCAAGTGTGGGGCGCCCCTGAAGCTTTCTTT
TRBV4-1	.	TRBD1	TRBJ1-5	CASSPRLTGEGPQHF	TGCGCCAGCAGCCCTAGATTGACAGGGGAAGGGCCCCAGCATTTT
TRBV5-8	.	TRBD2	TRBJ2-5	CASGAGRQYF	TGTGCCAGCGGAGCGGGGCGCCAGTACTTC
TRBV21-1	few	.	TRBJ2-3	CASTAGAREDTDTQYF	TGTGCCAGCACCGCCGGGGCGCGGGAAGACACAGATACGCAGTATTTT
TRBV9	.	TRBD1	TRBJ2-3	CASSVGTGGEADTQYF	TGTGCCAGCAGCGTTGGGACAGGGGGCGAGGCAGATACGCAGTATTTT
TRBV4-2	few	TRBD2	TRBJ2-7	CASSQAGTSGNYEQYF	TGTGCCAGCAGCCAAGCCGGGACTAGCGGGAACTACGAGCAGTACTTC
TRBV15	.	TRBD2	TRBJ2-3	CATSRAGGILATQYF	TGTGCCACCAGCAGAGCCGGGGGGATTTTGGCTACGCAGTATTTT
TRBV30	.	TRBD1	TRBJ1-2	CAWGDRSNYGYTF	TGTGCCTGGGGGGACAGATCTAACTATGGCTACACCTTC
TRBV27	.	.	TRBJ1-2	CASSLRSGYGYTF	TGTGCCAGCAGTTTAAGATCAGGCTATGGCTACACCTTC
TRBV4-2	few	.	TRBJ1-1	CASSQDAGGARNTEAFF	TGTGCCAGCAGCCAAGATGCGGGGGGCGCGAGGAACACTGAAGCTTTCTTT
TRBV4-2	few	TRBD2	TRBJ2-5	CASRPGASGEETQYF	TGTGCCAGCAGACCCGGGGCTAGCGGAGAAGAGACCCAGTACTTC